Listed below are T cell receptor beta chains from one sample, sequenced in a study of CD8+ T cells in alopecia areata. Libraries were prepared by immunoSEQ multiplex PCR; TCRdb keeps only in-frame clonotypes and omits some of them. The sample holds 90,000 or so clones, around 47% seen once. Sequences were derived from CD8+ T cells sorted from blood, sampled at week 24, from a patient treated with tofacitinib. These receptor sequences come from a human donor with alopecia areata. CDR3s include the opening cysteine and the closing phenylalanine or tryptophan. Each record gives: V gene, CDR3 length, J gene, CDR3 protein.

v_gene: TRBV10-3
len: 14
j_gene: TRBJ2-7
CDR3aa: CAISESSGSYEQYF

v_gene: TRBV7-9
len: 13
j_gene: TRBJ1-1
CDR3aa: CASSSGANTEAFF

v_gene: TRBV15
len: 15
j_gene: TRBJ2-7
CDR3aa: CATSRGVAGGVEQYF

v_gene: TRBV29-1
len: 14
j_gene: TRBJ2-7
CDR3aa: CSVEVAGEAYEQYF

v_gene: TRBV9
len: 15
j_gene: TRBJ1-1
CDR3aa: CASSVVEGGYTEAFF

v_gene: TRBV25-1
len: 12
j_gene: TRBJ2-3
CDR3aa: CASTILGDTQYF

v_gene: TRBV9
len: 15
j_gene: TRBJ2-5
CDR3aa: CASSEEGTLEETQYF

v_gene: TRBV30
len: 12
j_gene: TRBJ2-2
CDR3aa: CGGRENTGELFF

v_gene: TRBV5-1
len: 15
j_gene: TRBJ1-1
CDR3aa: CASSLGGRVGTEAFF

v_gene: TRBV6-1
len: 18
j_gene: TRBJ1-5
CDR3aa: CASSERWRGQTGNQPQHF

v_gene: TRBV5-1
len: 15
j_gene: TRBJ2-1
CDR3aa: CASSLEGGPYNEQFF

v_gene: TRBV25-1
len: 11
j_gene: TRBJ2-7
CDR3aa: CASSESELMYF

v_gene: TRBV25-1
len: 14
j_gene: TRBJ1-2
CDR3aa: CASSDPLGVVGYTF

v_gene: TRBV25-1
len: 14
j_gene: TRBJ2-1
CDR3aa: CASSPPGLLNEQFF

v_gene: TRBV27
len: 14
j_gene: TRBJ1-1
CDR3aa: CASSLGRGGTEAFF

v_gene: TRBV4-1
len: 16
j_gene: TRBJ2-7
CDR3aa: CASSQEITGTLYEQYF

v_gene: TRBV5-1
len: 14
j_gene: TRBJ2-7
CDR3aa: CASSFRTDGAEQYF

v_gene: TRBV4-2
len: 15
j_gene: TRBJ2-1
CDR3aa: CASSQDASGLAEQFF

v_gene: TRBV27
len: 13
j_gene: TRBJ2-7
CDR3aa: CASRGTAPYEQYF

v_gene: TRBV19
len: 15
j_gene: TRBJ2-7
CDR3aa: CASSTHPGGAYEQYF

v_gene: TRBV29-1
len: 14
j_gene: TRBJ2-7
CDR3aa: CSCQLAGVPYEQYF

v_gene: TRBV6-5
len: 15
j_gene: TRBJ1-5
CDR3aa: CASSSGIASNQPQHF

v_gene: TRBV29-1
len: 14
j_gene: TRBJ2-5
CDR3aa: CSVEERQGGETQYF

v_gene: TRBV7-9
len: 13
j_gene: TRBJ1-5
CDR3aa: CASVGEVGQPQHF

v_gene: TRBV4-1
len: 17
j_gene: TRBJ1-3
CDR3aa: CASSQPITHSSGNTIYF

v_gene: TRBV10-1
len: 13
j_gene: TRBJ2-5
CDR3aa: CASSRSRGETQYF

v_gene: TRBV4-3
len: 16
j_gene: TRBJ2-2
CDR3aa: CASSPGSGSSPGELFF

v_gene: TRBV18
len: 15
j_gene: TRBJ1-1
CDR3aa: CASSTGQGVDTEAFF

v_gene: TRBV6-5
len: 16
j_gene: TRBJ2-6
CDR3aa: CASSYSNLPGANVLTF

v_gene: TRBV9
len: 15
j_gene: TRBJ2-3
CDR3aa: CASSPGTASSDTQYF

v_gene: TRBV7-9
len: 12
j_gene: TRBJ2-7
CDR3aa: CASSTSVYEQYF

v_gene: TRBV7-9
len: 12
j_gene: TRBJ2-7
CDR3aa: CASSRTVYEQYF

v_gene: TRBV27
len: 13
j_gene: TRBJ2-7
CDR3aa: CASSLSGDDEQYF

v_gene: TRBV19
len: 14
j_gene: TRBJ1-1
CDR3aa: CASSYRSMNTEAFF

v_gene: TRBV29-1
len: 9
j_gene: TRBJ2-1
CDR3aa: CSATGTEFF

v_gene: TRBV30
len: 15
j_gene: TRBJ2-4
CDR3aa: CAWTGPNGGKNIQYF

v_gene: TRBV19
len: 17
j_gene: TRBJ2-1
CDR3aa: CASSILPLAGGDNEQFF

v_gene: TRBV28
len: 20
j_gene: TRBJ2-7
CDR3aa: CASSYDPGLAGVPRGYEQYF

v_gene: TRBV28
len: 14
j_gene: TRBJ2-7
CDR3aa: CASSLRTSGIEQYF

v_gene: TRBV6-5
len: 13
j_gene: TRBJ1-1
CDR3aa: CASSYSPGTEAFF

v_gene: TRBV9
len: 15
j_gene: TRBJ2-3
CDR3aa: CASSDALAGVVTQYF

v_gene: TRBV11-2
len: 15
j_gene: TRBJ2-3
CDR3aa: CASSPSAGRTDTQYF

v_gene: TRBV29-1
len: 11
j_gene: TRBJ2-2
CDR3aa: CSVFYTGELFF

v_gene: TRBV4-1
len: 15
j_gene: TRBJ2-7
CDR3aa: CASSLTRGSSYEQYF

v_gene: TRBV9
len: 15
j_gene: TRBJ1-4
CDR3aa: CASSVGTATNEKLFF

v_gene: TRBV7-9
len: 13
j_gene: TRBJ1-2
CDR3aa: CASSLGPNYGYTF

v_gene: TRBV29-1
len: 13
j_gene: TRBJ2-7
CDR3aa: CSVEGQGMYEQYF

v_gene: TRBV2
len: 15
j_gene: TRBJ2-3
CDR3aa: CASSEVDLVADTQYF

v_gene: TRBV27
len: 16
j_gene: TRBJ2-3
CDR3aa: CATSPGPGGGTDTQYF

v_gene: TRBV5-1
len: 16
j_gene: TRBJ1-1
CDR3aa: CASSLAKQGTNTEAFF